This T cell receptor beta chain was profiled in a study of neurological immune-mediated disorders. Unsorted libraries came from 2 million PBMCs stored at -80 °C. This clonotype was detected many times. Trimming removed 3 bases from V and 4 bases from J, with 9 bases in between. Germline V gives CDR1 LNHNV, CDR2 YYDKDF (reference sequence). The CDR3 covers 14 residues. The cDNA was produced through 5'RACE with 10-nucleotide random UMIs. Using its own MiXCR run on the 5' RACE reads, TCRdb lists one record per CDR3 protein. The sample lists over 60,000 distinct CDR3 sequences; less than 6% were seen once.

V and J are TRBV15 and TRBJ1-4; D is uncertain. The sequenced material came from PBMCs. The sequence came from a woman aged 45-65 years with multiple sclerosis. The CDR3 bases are TGTGCCACCAGCAGGAGGACGGTTAATGAAAAACTGTTTTTT. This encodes CATSRRTVNEKLFF. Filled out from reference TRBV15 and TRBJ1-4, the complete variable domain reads DAMVIQNPRYQVTQFGKPVTLSCSQTLNHNVMYWYQQKSSQAPKLLFHYYDKDFNNEADTPDNFQSRRPNTSFCFLDIRSPGLGDTAMYLCATSRRTVNEKLFFGSGTQLSVL.